One TCR beta chain is described in this entry. This clonotype was observed many times. The antigen it binds to is not known. The record has no base qualities; no much larger clone is one base away. This sample stems from a study of regulatory T cells in long-lasting Graves disease (TCRdb year 2021). Context from the whole study: Newly diagnosed Graves' disease patients had taken antithyroid drugs for less than 3 months. The study was conducted in China and was registered as a clinical trial. Persistent Graves' disease patients were compared with newly diagnosed Graves' disease patients by peripheral blood TCR sequencing and RNA sequencing. TCR sequencing covered approximately 13 persistent and 20 or so newly diagnosed Graves' disease patients, about 35 samples in total.

In the germline V gene, CDR1 corresponds to SGHRS and CDR2 to YFSETQ. V ends up 1 base short and J 4 bases short, with an unmatched junction base count of 15. The cysteine opens and the phenylalanine closes a CDR3 of 18 amino acids. This entry keeps only the CDR3 DNA: 54 bases, framed from base 1. Libraries were built with multiplex PCR. Sequencing used an Illumina HiSeq 4000. To build TCR beta libraries, CDR3 regions were amplified by Arm-PCR using iRepertoire HTBI primers. Before sequencing, the PCR products underwent gel purification. Concerning the study's data processing: A total of 62 TRBV and some 15 TRBJ segments were identified across samples and were used for gene usage analysis of CDR3 amino acid clonotypes. COPE and FqMerger were used to merge the filtered high-quality paired reads into contigs. BLAST was used to align contigs to IMGT TRBV, TRBD and TRBJ reference genes, and CDR3 was defined according to IMGT. Any clonotype with a frequency above 0.1% was classified as a highly expanded clone. Shannon entropy served as the measure of repertoire diversity, while the Gini coefficient captured V-J evenness. Public clonotypes were defined as clonotypes shared by more than one individual. The public sequencing data were trimmed at Q25 with fastp and processed into clonotypes with MiXCR by TCRdb, which kept only in-frame beta chains. Under each unique CDR3 protein, matching rows form one entry showing the most common genes and DNA. TCRdb, rather than the study authors, made the V and J calls. Across this sample there are roughly 380,000 distinct CDR3 sequences, with 15% to 17% seen only once. The ten largest make up 22% of the sample.

The time point label, read with the paper, signifies: newly diagnosed GD, antithyroid drugs for less than 3 months. For both TCR sequencing and RNA sequencing, RNA was extracted from PBMCs in TRIzol. Graves' disease was diagnosed according to American Thyroid Association guidelines. Recruitment of patients was carried out at an endocrinology department in Xi'an, China. From each patient, approximately 10 milliliters of peripheral blood was collected into an EDTA anticoagulant tube. PBMCs were isolated by Ficoll Paque Plus density gradient separation without further T cell sorting. An Agilent 2100 Bioanalyzer and agarose gel were used to assess RNA quality, and a NanoDrop 2000 was used to measure RNA concentration. What the study reported, not specific to this receptor: Only peripheral blood was studied, because thyroid tissue, the primary lesion, was inaccessible. A larger number of public clonotypes was shared among persistent patients (approximately 3,000) than among newly diagnosed patients (roughly 930). As a limitation, the authors acknowledged that the small sample size may reduce accuracy. Sequencing and analysis were limited to the TCR beta chain. Compared with newly diagnosed patients, persistent Graves' disease patients had lower TCR Shannon entropy and fewer highly expanded clones, which suggests clonal expansion. Persistent disease showed preferential use of TRBV28, TRBJ1-2 and TRBJ2-5, whereas newly diagnosed disease favored TRBV20-1 and TRBJ2-1.

The sequencing used peripheral blood mononuclear cells (PBMCs), collected at new diagnosis, from a patient treated with antithyroid drugs. The sequence was collected from a female donor with Graves disease. The rearranged segments are TRBV5-1 and TRBJ1-1, with 8 bases matching TRBD1. The CDR3 region has the sequence CASSLPNRTGTGSTEAFF. The DNA is TGCGCCAGCAGCTTGCCGAACCGGACAGGGACGGGAAGCACTGAAGCTTTCTTT.